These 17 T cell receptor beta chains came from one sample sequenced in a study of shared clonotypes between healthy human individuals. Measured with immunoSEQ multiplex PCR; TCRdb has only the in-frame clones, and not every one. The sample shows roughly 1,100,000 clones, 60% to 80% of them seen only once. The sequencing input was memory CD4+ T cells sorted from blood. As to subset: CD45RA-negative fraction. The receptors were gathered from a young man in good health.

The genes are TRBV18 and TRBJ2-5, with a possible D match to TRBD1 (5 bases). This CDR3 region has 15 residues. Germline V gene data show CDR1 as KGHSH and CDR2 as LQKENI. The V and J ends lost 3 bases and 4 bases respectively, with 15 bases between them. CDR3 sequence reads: CASSPKKQDPETQYF. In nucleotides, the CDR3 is TGTGCCAGCTCACCCAAAAAACAGGACCCAGAGACCCAGTACTTC.

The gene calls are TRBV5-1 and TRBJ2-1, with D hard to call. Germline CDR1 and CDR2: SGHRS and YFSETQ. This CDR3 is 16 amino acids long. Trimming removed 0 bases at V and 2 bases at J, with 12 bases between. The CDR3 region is CASSLEAAQTYNEQFF. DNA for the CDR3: TGCGCCAGCAGCTTGGAGGCAGCCCAAACCTACAATGAGCAGTTCTTC.

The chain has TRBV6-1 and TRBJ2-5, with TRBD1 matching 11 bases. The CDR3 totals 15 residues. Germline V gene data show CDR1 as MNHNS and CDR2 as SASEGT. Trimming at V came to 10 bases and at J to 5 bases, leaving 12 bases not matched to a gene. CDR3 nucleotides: TGTGCCACCAGGATGGGACAGGGGGTGTTCGAGACCCAGTACTTC. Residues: CATRMGQGVFETQYF.

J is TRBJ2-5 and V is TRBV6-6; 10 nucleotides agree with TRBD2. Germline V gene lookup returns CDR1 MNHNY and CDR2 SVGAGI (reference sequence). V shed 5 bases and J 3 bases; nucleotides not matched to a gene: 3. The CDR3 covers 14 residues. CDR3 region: CASSEGLAKETQYF. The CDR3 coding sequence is TGTGCCAGCAGTGAGGGACTAGCGAAAGAGACCCAGTACTTC.

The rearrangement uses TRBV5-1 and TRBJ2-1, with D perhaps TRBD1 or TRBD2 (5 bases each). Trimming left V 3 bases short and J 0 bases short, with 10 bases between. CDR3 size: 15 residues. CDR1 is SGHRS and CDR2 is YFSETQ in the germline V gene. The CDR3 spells CASSSRDRSYNEQFF. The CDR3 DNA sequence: TGCGCCAGCAGCTCCCGGGACCGCTCCTACAATGAGCAGTTCTTC.

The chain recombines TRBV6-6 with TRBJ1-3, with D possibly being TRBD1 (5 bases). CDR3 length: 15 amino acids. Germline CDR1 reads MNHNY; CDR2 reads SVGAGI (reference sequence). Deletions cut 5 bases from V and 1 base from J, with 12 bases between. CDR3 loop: CASSPGRNSGNTIYF. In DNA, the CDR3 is TGTGCCAGCAGTCCGGGACGGAATTCTGGAAACACCATATATTTT.

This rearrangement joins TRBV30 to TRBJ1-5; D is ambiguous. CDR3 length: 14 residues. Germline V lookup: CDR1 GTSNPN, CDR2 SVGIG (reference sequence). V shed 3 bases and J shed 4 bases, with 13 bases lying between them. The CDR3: CAWSVQEFNQPQHF. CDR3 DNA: TGTGCCTGGAGCGTCCAGGAGTTTAATCAGCCCCAGCATTTT.

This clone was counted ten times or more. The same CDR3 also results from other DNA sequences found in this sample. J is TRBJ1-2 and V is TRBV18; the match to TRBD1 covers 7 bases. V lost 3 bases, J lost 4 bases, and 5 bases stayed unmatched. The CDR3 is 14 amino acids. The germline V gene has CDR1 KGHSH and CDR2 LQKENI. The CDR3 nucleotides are TGTGCCAGCTCACCCCCAGGGGGGGCCTATGGCTACACCTTC. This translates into CASSPPGGAYGYTF.

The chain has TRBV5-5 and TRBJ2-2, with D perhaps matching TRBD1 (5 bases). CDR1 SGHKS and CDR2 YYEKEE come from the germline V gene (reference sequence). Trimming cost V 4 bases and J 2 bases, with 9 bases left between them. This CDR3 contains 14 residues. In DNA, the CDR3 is TGTGCCAGCAGCCACGACAGTAACACCGGGGAGCTGTTTTTT. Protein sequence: CASSHDSNTGELFF.

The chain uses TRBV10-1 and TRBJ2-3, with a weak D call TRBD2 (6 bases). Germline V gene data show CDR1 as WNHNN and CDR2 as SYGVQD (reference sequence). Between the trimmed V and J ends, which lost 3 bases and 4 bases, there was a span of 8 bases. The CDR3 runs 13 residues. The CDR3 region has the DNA TGCGCCAGCAGTGACGGGGGTTCAGATACGCAGTATTTT. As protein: CASSDGGSDTQYF.

The CDR3 reads CASTIFAGRATEAFF. The CDR3 coding sequence is TGTGCCAGCACAATCTTCGCCGGCAGGGCCACTGAAGCTTTCTTT. The rearrangement uses TRBV28 and TRBJ1-1, with D possibly TRBD1 on 5 matching bases. The CDR3 sequence is 15 residues long. The germline V gene has CDR1 MDHEN and CDR2 SYDVKM. V was shortened by 7 bases and J by 4 bases, with 19 bases between the two germline ends.

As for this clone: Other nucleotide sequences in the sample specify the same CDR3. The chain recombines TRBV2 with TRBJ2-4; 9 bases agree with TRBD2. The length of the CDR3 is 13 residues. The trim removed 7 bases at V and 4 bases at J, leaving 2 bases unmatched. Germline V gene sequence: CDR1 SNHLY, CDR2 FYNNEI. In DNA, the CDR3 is TGTGCCAGCACTGGACTAGCGAAAAACATTCAGTACTTC. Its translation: CASTGLAKNIQYF. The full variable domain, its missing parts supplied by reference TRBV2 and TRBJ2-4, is EPEVTQTPSHQVTQMGQEVILRCVPISNHLYFYWYRQILGQKVEFLVSFYNNEISEKSEIFDDQFSVERPDGSNFTLKIRSTKLEDSAMYFCASTGLAKNIQYFGAGTRLSVL.

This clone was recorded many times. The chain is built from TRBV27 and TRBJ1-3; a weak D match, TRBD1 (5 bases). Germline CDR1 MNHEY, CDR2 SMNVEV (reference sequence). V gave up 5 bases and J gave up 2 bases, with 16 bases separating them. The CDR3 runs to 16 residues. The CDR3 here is CASSKGTAETGNTIYF. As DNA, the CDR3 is TGTGCCAGCAGTAAAGGGACGGCCGAGACTGGAAACACCATATATTTT.

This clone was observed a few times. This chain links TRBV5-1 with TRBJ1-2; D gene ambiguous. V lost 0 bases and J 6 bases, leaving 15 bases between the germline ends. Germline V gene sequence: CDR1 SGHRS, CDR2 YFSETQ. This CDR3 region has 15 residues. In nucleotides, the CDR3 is TGCGCCAGCAGCTTGGGGCTCTTGGGGTTTGATGGCTACACCTTC. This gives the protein CASSLGLLGFDGYTF.

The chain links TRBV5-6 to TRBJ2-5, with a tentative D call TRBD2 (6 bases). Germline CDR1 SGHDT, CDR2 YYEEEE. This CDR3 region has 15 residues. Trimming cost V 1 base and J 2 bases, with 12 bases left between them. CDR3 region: CASSLPVGGQETQYF. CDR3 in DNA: TGTGCCAGCAGCTTGCCTGTGGGGGGTCAAGAGACCCAGTACTTC.

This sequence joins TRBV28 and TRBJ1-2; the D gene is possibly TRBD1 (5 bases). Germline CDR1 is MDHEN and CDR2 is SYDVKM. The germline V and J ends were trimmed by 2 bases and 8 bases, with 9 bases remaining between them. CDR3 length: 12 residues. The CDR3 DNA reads TGTGCCAGCAGTTTAAGGTGGGACGGCTACACCTTC. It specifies CASSLRWDGYTF.

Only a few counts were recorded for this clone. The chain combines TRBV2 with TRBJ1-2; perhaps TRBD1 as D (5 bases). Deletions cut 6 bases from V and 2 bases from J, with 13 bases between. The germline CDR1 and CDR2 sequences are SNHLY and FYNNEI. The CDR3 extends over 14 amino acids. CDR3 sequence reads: CASRDSGRNYGYTF. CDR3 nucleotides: TGTGCCAGCAGAGATTCAGGGAGGAACTATGGCTACACCTTC.